This TCR beta chain is drawn from a study of T cell responses to AZD1222 COVID-19 vaccine. For the study at large: Some second doses came at about 4 weeks and others at about 12 weeks; these were pooled. Points from the study as a whole: With dominance at 160-218 and 743-854, vaccine-associated CD4 TCRs spanned spike. Recipients of two AZD1222 doses showed rising Spike-specific TCR breadth and depth. The sample set comprised mostly white British donors with more females, and clonal diversity was possibly underestimated.

The germline CDR1 and CDR2 sequences are MNHEY and SVGAGI. CDR3 length: 12 amino acids. V lost 3 bases and J 4 bases, leaving 6 bases between the germline ends. On this clone itself: Its antigen is undetermined.

Assay used: immunoSEQ multiplex PCR; TCRdb lists only in-frame clones, some missing. The repertoire has about 190,000 clones, roughly 92% of them found once; the top ten carry 1% to 1.5%. The TCR originated in an adult in good health. The material was peripheral blood, obtained on day 0 of AZD1222 vaccination. The chain couples TRBV6-5 to TRBJ1-1; no clear D. This CDR3 is CASSYKGTEAFF. CDR3 in DNA: TGTGCCAGCAGTTATAAGGGCACTGAAGCTTTCTTT.